This T cell receptor beta chain appears in the sequencing data of a study of T-cell reconstitution after alpha-beta-depleted transplantation in children. Study-wide points: T-cell counts and diversity at one year post-transplant came mainly from newly produced T cells. Reportedly, roughly two months post-transplant, alpha-beta T cells arose from several hundred expanded graft clones. After transplant, high TCRbeta diversity at day 60 in some patients arose from surviving recipient T cells and thymic progenitors.

Germline-derived CDR1 and CDR2 are SQVTM and ANQGSEA. The V and J ends lost 6 bases and 2 bases respectively, with 20 bases between them. This CDR3 is 15 amino acids long. Library preparation (for TCRbeta) was performed with unique molecular identifiers. TCRdb itself ran the PCR reads through MiXCR, one entry per CDR3 protein. The sample has 670,000 or so distinct CDR3 sequences; about 12% are singletons. This clonotype was counted ten times or more. What it binds is not known. The receptor was isolated from a girl aged 2 to 10 with congenital amegakaryocytic thrombocytopenia, due to receive a stem cell transplant. This material consisted of PBMCs, taken before TCRalphabeta/CD19-depleted stem cell transplant. The chain links TRBV29-1 to TRBJ2-7, with a weak D call TRBD2 (5 bases). The DNA of the CDR3 is TGCAGCGTAAATGCCGGCCTCGGGGTCGCCTACGAGCAGTACTTC. Its protein product is CSVNAGLGVAYEQYF.